These T cell receptor beta chains were read from a single sample in a study of cytomegalovirus exposure and HLA in healthy donors. TCRdb's table, derived via immunoSEQ multiplex PCR, lists solely in-frame clones and lacks some. The data contain about 18,000 clones, roughly 80% of them singletons. The sample was PBMCs. The receptors here all came from a human donor in good health. Each CDR3 is given with its conserved first and last residue. Fields, in order: clone size, J gene, D gene, V gene, CDR3 protein, CDR3 DNA. A D gene is named only where the DNA matches it firmly. Rows may omit the clone size; those that give it use once, few, many or a size class.

size: -
J: TRBJ2-1
D: -
V: TRBV30
CDR3: CAWGLGALIDNEQFF
DNA: TGTGCCTGGGGATTAGGGGCTCTAATCGACAATGAGCAGTTCTTC

size: -
J: TRBJ2-7
D: -
V: TRBV10-2
CDR3: CASSPGYEQYF
DNA: TGCGCCAGCAGTCCGGGCTACGAGCAGTACTTC

size: -
J: TRBJ2-3
D: -
V: TRBV14
CDR3: CASSHLLSTDTQYF
DNA: TGTGCCAGCAGCCATTTACTTTCCACAGATACGCAGTATTTT

size: -
J: TRBJ1-1
D: TRBD1
V: TRBV19
CDR3: CASSMTGSYTEAFF
DNA: TGTGCCAGTAGTATGACAGGGTCATACACTGAAGCTTTCTTT

size: once
J: TRBJ1-5
D: -
V: TRBV7-5
CDR3: CVRSLARVDQPQHF
DNA: TGTGTCAGAAGCTTAGCCAGGGTGGATCAGCCCCAGCATTTT

size: -
J: TRBJ2-2
D: -
V: TRBV7-6
CDR3: CASSLGRAVYTGELFF
DNA: TGTGCCAGCAGCTTGGGGCGTGCGGTGTATACCGGGGAGCTGTTTTTT

size: -
J: TRBJ1-1
D: TRBD1
V: TRBV5-1
CDR3: CASSLNRGTEAFF
DNA: TGCGCCAGCAGCCTTAACAGGGGCACTGAAGCTTTCTTT

size: few
J: TRBJ2-5
D: TRBD1
V: TRBV5-1
CDR3: CASSLPGTGGGETQYF
DNA: TGCGCCAGCAGCTTGCCCGGGACAGGGGGAGGAGAGACCCAGTACTTC

size: -
J: TRBJ1-1
D: TRBD1
V: TRBV29-1
CDR3: CSGTTGGWTEAFF
DNA: TGCAGCGGCACTACAGGGGGATGGACTGAAGCTTTCTTT

size: -
J: TRBJ1-5
D: -
V: TRBV5-1
CDR3: CASSLTGSNQPQHF
DNA: TGCGCCAGCAGCTTGACAGGAAGCAATCAGCCCCAGCATTTT

size: -
J: TRBJ2-1
D: TRBD2
V: TRBV5-1
CDR3: CASSHSGDSYNEQFF
DNA: TGCGCCAGCAGCCATAGCGGGGACTCCTACAATGAGCAGTTCTTC

size: few
J: TRBJ2-7
D: -
V: TRBV10-3
CDR3: CASSDRPENEQYF
DNA: TGTGCCAGCAGTGACAGGCCTGAAAACGAGCAGTACTTC

size: -
J: TRBJ2-2
D: -
V: TRBV4-2
CDR3: CASSQDSSIINTGELFF
DNA: TGTGCCAGCAGCCAAGATAGTTCGATTATAAACACCGGGGAGCTGTTTTTT

size: -
J: TRBJ2-1
D: TRBD2
V: TRBV27
CDR3: CASSYSGGNNEQFF
DNA: TGTGCCAGCAGTTATAGCGGGGGAAACAATGAGCAGTTCTTC

size: -
J: TRBJ2-1
D: TRBD2
V: TRBV19
CDR3: CASSSGSGRGNEQFF
DNA: TGTGCCAGTAGTAGTGGAAGCGGGAGGGGCAATGAGCAGTTCTTC

size: once
J: TRBJ2-7
D: TRBD1
V: TRBV27
CDR3: CASRTVLSGTGTYEQYF
DNA: TGTGCCAGCAGAACAGTACTATCCGGGACAGGGACATACGAGCAGTACTTC

size: few
J: TRBJ1-2
D: TRBD1
V: TRBV6-6
CDR3: CASSYSGQGRYTF
DNA: TGTGCCAGCAGTTACTCGGGACAGGGCCGCTACACCTTC

size: -
J: TRBJ2-7
D: TRBD2
V: TRBV7-3
CDR3: CASSLSSGGAYEQYF
DNA: TGTGCCAGCAGCTTAAGCAGCGGGGGGGCCTACGAGCAGTACTTC

size: -
J: TRBJ1-2
D: -
V: TRBV6-1
CDR3: CASSGRTGSVAYGYTF
DNA: TGTGCCAGCAGTGGACGAACAGGGTCTGTCGCCTATGGCTACACCTTC

size: -
J: TRBJ2-1
D: TRBD2
V: TRBV7-9
CDR3: CASRGLVYNEQFF
DNA: TGTGCCAGCCGCGGACTAGTCTACAATGAGCAGTTCTTC

size: -
J: TRBJ1-2
D: TRBD1
V: TRBV2
CDR3: CASRGTGNGYTF
DNA: TGTGCCAGCAGAGGGACAGGGAATGGCTACACCTTC

size: -
J: TRBJ2-2
D: -
V: TRBV5-1
CDR3: CASSLAATNTGELFF
DNA: TGCGCCAGCAGCTTGGCCGCGACAAACACCGGGGAGCTGTTTTTT

size: -
J: TRBJ1-1
D: -
V: TRBV18
CDR3: CASSPSLGEEAFF
DNA: TGTGCCAGCTCACCGTCCCTGGGCGAAGAAGCTTTCTTT

size: -
J: TRBJ2-3
D: TRBD1
V: TRBV5-4
CDR3: CASSTRDRVADTQYF
DNA: TGTGCCAGCAGCACCCGGGACAGGGTCGCAGATACGCAGTATTTT

size: -
J: TRBJ2-5
D: TRBD1
V: TRBV25-1
CDR3: CASRYRGEETQYF
DNA: TGTGCCAGCAGATACAGGGGGGAAGAGACCCAGTACTTC

size: -
J: TRBJ1-1
D: -
V: TRBV14
CDR3: CASSHDTATEAFF
DNA: TGTGCCAGCAGCCATGACACGGCTACTGAAGCTTTCTTT

size: -
J: TRBJ1-6
D: -
V: TRBV9
CDR3: CASSVEGGNSPLHF
DNA: TGTGCCAGCAGCGTAGAAGGGGGTAATTCACCCCTCCACTTT

size: -
J: TRBJ2-7
D: TRBD1
V: TRBV12-5
CDR3: CASGDGTGEEQYF
DNA: TGTGCTAGTGGGGACGGGACAGGGGAAGAGCAGTACTTC

size: -
J: TRBJ1-5
D: -
V: TRBV6-1
CDR3: CASSVRENQPQHF
DNA: TGTGCCAGCAGTGTCCGGGAAAATCAGCCCCAGCATTTT

size: once
J: TRBJ2-1
D: -
V: TRBV5-4
CDR3: CASSSYNEQFF
DNA: TGTGCCAGCAGCTCATACAATGAGCAGTTCTTC

size: -
J: TRBJ1-2
D: -
V: TRBV11-2
CDR3: CASSLVGACLYGYTF
DNA: TGTGCCAGCAGTTTGGTTGGGGCTTGCCTCTATGGCTACACCTTC

size: few
J: TRBJ1-6
D: -
V: TRBV18
CDR3: CASSPRIQRGNSPLHF
DNA: TGTGCCAGCTCACCCCGAATCCAACGGGGTAATTCACCCCTCCACTTT

size: -
J: TRBJ2-1
D: TRBD2
V: TRBV30
CDR3: CAASGGAYNEQFF
DNA: TGTGCCGCTAGCGGGGGGGCCTACAATGAGCAGTTCTTC

size: -
J: TRBJ2-7
D: TRBD1
V: TRBV6-1
CDR3: CASTPDRSSYEQYF
DNA: TGTGCCAGCACCCCGGACAGGAGCTCCTACGAGCAGTACTTC

size: once
J: TRBJ2-1
D: -
V: TRBV7-6
CDR3: CASSQAANEQFF
DNA: TGTGCCAGCAGCCAAGCTGCCAATGAGCAGTTCTTC

size: -
J: TRBJ2-1
D: TRBD1
V: TRBV29-1
CDR3: CSGGQGSYNEQFF
DNA: TGCAGCGGTGGACAGGGGTCTTACAATGAGCAGTTCTTC

size: -
J: TRBJ1-5
D: -
V: TRBV6-5
CDR3: CASSPGHPNQPQHF
DNA: TGTGCCAGCAGCCCTGGGCACCCGAATCAGCCCCAGCATTTT

size: -
J: TRBJ2-7
D: -
V: TRBV20-1
CDR3: CSARVSGEQYF
DNA: TGCAGTGCTAGAGTTAGCGGCGAGCAGTACTTC

size: few
J: TRBJ1-1
D: -
V: TRBV30
CDR3: CAWSSTDRNTEAFF
DNA: TGTGCCTGGAGTTCCACCGACAGGAACACTGAAGCTTTCTTT

size: -
J: TRBJ2-7
D: -
V: TRBV5-4
CDR3: CASSLQGVALEQYF
DNA: TGCGCCAGCAGCTTACAGGGTGTTGCCTTGGAGCAGTACTTC

size: -
J: TRBJ2-7
D: -
V: TRBV11-2
CDR3: CASGLVIERYEQYF
DNA: TGTGCCAGCGGCTTAGTCATAGAGAGGTACGAGCAGTACTTC

size: -
J: TRBJ2-1
D: TRBD2
V: TRBV9
CDR3: CASSVEGLVYNEQFF
DNA: TGTGCCAGCAGCGTAGAGGGACTAGTATACAATGAGCAGTTCTTC

size: few
J: TRBJ2-3
D: -
V: TRBV7-2
CDR3: CASSLGRSRGADTQYF
DNA: TGTGCCAGCAGCTTAGGGAGGTCCCGCGGGGCAGATACGCAGTATTTT

size: -
J: TRBJ2-7
D: -
V: TRBV7-9
CDR3: CASSSLLYEQYF
DNA: TGTGCCAGCAGCTCACTCTTATACGAGCAGTACTTC

size: once
J: TRBJ2-7
D: TRBD1
V: TRBV7-7
CDR3: CASSLDRGNKQYF
DNA: TGTGCCAGCAGCTTAGACAGGGGGAATAAGCAGTACTTC

size: -
J: TRBJ2-7
D: -
V: TRBV11-2
CDR3: CASSQNYEQYF
DNA: TGTGCCAGCAGCCAAAACTACGAGCAGTACTTC

size: -
J: TRBJ2-2
D: TRBD2
V: TRBV9
CDR3: CASSPHGGATGELFF
DNA: TGTGCCAGCAGCCCTCACGGGGGGGCCACCGGGGAGCTGTTTTTT

size: -
J: TRBJ2-7
D: -
V: TRBV7-9
CDR3: CASSPTASYYEQYF
DNA: TGTGCCAGCAGCCCGACAGCCAGCTACTACGAGCAGTACTTC

size: -
J: TRBJ1-5
D: -
V: TRBV6-1
CDR3: CASSENPPGFNQPQHF
DNA: TGTGCCAGCAGTGAAAACCCCCCGGGATTCAATCAGCCCCAGCATTTT

size: -
J: TRBJ2-7
D: TRBD1
V: TRBV5-3
CDR3: CARSCTIKQGDEQYF
DNA: TGTGCCAGAAGCTGCACGATCAAACAGGGGGACGAGCAGTACTTC

size: -
J: TRBJ1-3
D: TRBD1
V: TRBV15
CDR3: CATSPQGDGNTIYF
DNA: TGTGCCACCAGCCCCCAGGGGGATGGAAACACCATATATTTT

size: -
J: TRBJ2-4
D: -
V: TRBV18
CDR3: CASSPPTGGRVAKNIQYF
DNA: TGTGCCAGCTCACCACCGACGGGGGGCCGGGTAGCCAAAAACATTCAGTACTTC

size: -
J: TRBJ2-1
D: TRBD2
V: TRBV11-2
CDR3: CASSLLAGGDNEQFF
DNA: TGTGCCAGCAGCTTATTAGCGGGGGGGGACAATGAGCAGTTCTTC